What follows is one TCR beta chain and its context. The antigen is not known. This sample was taken from a study of T cell repertoires in cytomegalovirus infection. On the study more broadly: Recently identified HLA-C-restricted CMV epitopes were among the peptides used. In public TCR beta signatures, there were indications of both CMV infection and matching HLA type.

Using its own MiXCR run on the reads, TCRdb lists one record per CDR3 protein. The sample records fewer than 900,000 distinct CDR3 sequences, around 29% being singletons. The germline V gene has CDR1 SGHNT and CDR2 YYREEE (reference sequence). V lost 4 bases and J lost 2; bases outside the gene matches: 7. The CDR3 length is 15 residues. Whole-study results and caveats: Cumulative frequency of public TCR beta families picked out carriers of CMV plus the relevant HLA. The ex vivo response was dominated by HLA-C-restricted CMV-specific TCR beta clonotypes.

The clonotype was recovered from a human donor in good health (CMV status not recorded). Some clones in this sample may be carry-over from other donors' samples. The specimen comprised cultured CD8+ T cells from PBMCs, sampled from culture after CMV antigen stimulation. This rearrangement joins TRBV5-4 to TRBJ1-2; 8 positions agree with TRBD1. CDR3 sequence: CASSHDGTGNYGYTF. The CDR3 DNA is TGTGCCAGCAGCCACGATGGGACAGGAAACTATGGCTACACCTTC.